The following is a T cell receptor beta chain sequence with its context. The antigen remains unidentified. The data were taken from a study of cytomegalovirus exposure and HLA in healthy donors. Study results and caveats: Among the CMV-associated chains, three were confirmed in vitro as specific for CMV antigens. Follow-up analysis seemed to connect common viral pathogens with several of the most significant clusters identified.

It was with 60 Vbeta and 13 Jbeta primers that the PCR ran. The table came from immunoSEQ multiplex PCR; TCRdb's copy has only in-frame clones and leaves some out. The table shows approximately 86,000 clones, with just over 70% occurring only once. The sequenced sample was PBMCs. This TCR was recovered from a man aged 55-75 years in good health and CMV-seronegative.

The CDR3 protein is CASSQTGKETQYF. The CDR3 DNA reads as TGTGCCAGCAGCCAGACTGGAAAAGAGACCCAGTACTTC. The J gene is TRBJ2-5, the V gene TRBV6-5; D uncertain. The germline CDR1 and CDR2 sequences are MNHEY and SVGAGI. The CDR3 spans 13 residues. V was cut by 6 bases and J by 3 bases, with 11 bases left in between.